Presented here are 10 T cell receptor beta chains from one specimen sequenced in a study of cytomegalovirus exposure and HLA in healthy donors. The primer mix had 60 Vbeta and 13 Jbeta primers. Profiled with immunoSEQ multiplex PCR; TCRdb holds only in-frame clones, not every one. This table holds some 140,000 clones, 79% found once. The sample consisted of PBMCs. The receptors here all came from a man aged 35-49 years in good health and CMV-seropositive.

This chain connects TRBV30 to TRBJ2-1, with 9 nucleotides matching TRBD1. The trim removed 6 bases at V and 8 bases at J, leaving 11 bases unmatched. The CDR3 totals 14 residues. Germline-derived CDR1 and CDR2 are GTSNPN and SVGIG (reference sequence). The CDR3 here is CACHRGPIGDEQFF. The DNA of the CDR3 is TGTGCCTGCCACAGGGGGCCCATAGGCGATGAGCAGTTCTTC.

The chain recombines TRBV11-2 with TRBJ2-2, with D tentatively TRBD2 (6 bases). Germline-derived CDR1 and CDR2 are SGHAT and FQNNGV. The CDR3 has 14 amino acids. The V gene lost 5 bases and the J gene lost 4 bases, with 11 bases spanning the gap. The CDR3 bases are TGTGCCAGCAGCGCCACTAGCAGCACCGGGGAGCTGTTTTTT. Protein product: CASSATSSTGELFF.

V and J are TRBV10-1 and TRBJ2-2; 7 bases map to TRBD2. With V trimmed by 10 bases and J by 1 base, 6 bases remained unmatched. Germline CDR1 reads WNHNN; CDR2 reads SYGVQD (reference sequence). CDR3 length equals 14 residues. The CDR3 nucleotides read TGCGCCACCGGGGCTAGCGGGAACACCGGGGAGCTGTTTTTT. This translates into CATGASGNTGELFF.

The chain carries TRBV19 and TRBJ2-3, with 10 positions matching TRBD2. The germline gives CDR1 LNHDA, CDR2 SQIVND (reference sequence). The V segment lost 1 base and the J segment 4 bases; nucleotides outside the gene matches: 5. This CDR3 comprises 16 residues. CDR3 amino acids: CASSIAAGGPADTQYF. The CDR3 DNA reads TGTGCCAGTAGTATAGCAGCGGGAGGGCCGGCAGATACGCAGTATTTT.

The rearrangement links TRBV7-9 to TRBJ1-5; D is perhaps TRBD1 (6 bases). V lost 2 bases and J 5 bases, leaving 22 bases between the germline ends. The CDR3 loop spans 18 amino acids. Germline-derived CDR1 and CDR2 are SEHNR and FQNEAQ (reference sequence). The CDR3 region has the DNA TGTGCCAGCAGCTTATACCTAGGGGACGGGACAAAGTATCAGCCCCAGCATTTT. It yields the protein CASSLYLGDGTKYQPQHF.

The V and J genes are TRBV19 and TRBJ1-4; D is perhaps TRBD1 (6 bases). Trimming left V 6 bases short and J 8 bases short, with 16 bases between. Germline V lookup: CDR1 LNHDA, CDR2 SQIVND (reference sequence). The CDR3 loop spans 14 amino acids. This CDR3 reads CASSSTGFREKLFF. CDR3 sequence (DNA): TGTGCCAGTAGCTCTACAGGGTTTCGGGAAAAACTGTTTTTT.

The chain uses TRBV9 and TRBJ1-2; 7 bases fit TRBD1. CDR1 and CDR2 (germline): SGDLS, YYNGEE. The CDR3 covers 13 residues. V shed 5 bases and J 5 bases; nucleotides not matched to a gene: 6. CDR3 amino acids: CASSPGTAYGYTF. The CDR3 region has the DNA TGTGCCAGCAGTCCCGGGACAGCGTATGGCTACACCTTC.

The rearrangement joins TRBV5-4 to TRBJ2-7, with D perhaps matching TRBD1 (6 bases). The germline V and J ends were trimmed by 4 bases and 2 bases, with 16 bases remaining between them. This CDR3 is built from 15 residues. Germline V CDR1 and CDR2: SGHNT, YYREEE (reference sequence). The CDR3 sequence is CASSRGGQNPYEQYF. The CDR3 DNA sequence: TGTGCCAGCAGCCGGGGCGGACAGAATCCCTACGAGCAGTACTTC.

The chain employs TRBV5-1 and TRBJ2-7; 8 nucleotides match TRBD2. This CDR3 has 16 amino acids. With V trimmed by 3 bases and J by 2 bases, 10 bases remained unmatched. The germline V gene encodes CDR1 SGHRS and CDR2 YFSETQ. The CDR3 protein is CASSWLQRELTYEQYF. In DNA, the CDR3 is TGCGCCAGCAGCTGGCTCCAGCGGGAGCTTACCTACGAGCAGTACTTC.

The chain employs TRBV5-6 and TRBJ2-7; 12 nucleotides align to TRBD1. CDR1 is SGHDT, CDR2 YYEEEE, per germline. The CDR3 consists of 15 residues. The junction had 4 bases not matched to a gene; V was cut back by 2 bases and J by 4 bases. The CDR3 nucleotides are TGTGCCAGCAGCTTCGGGACAGGGGGCCCATACGAGCAGTACTTC. Translated, it gives CASSFGTGGPYEQYF.